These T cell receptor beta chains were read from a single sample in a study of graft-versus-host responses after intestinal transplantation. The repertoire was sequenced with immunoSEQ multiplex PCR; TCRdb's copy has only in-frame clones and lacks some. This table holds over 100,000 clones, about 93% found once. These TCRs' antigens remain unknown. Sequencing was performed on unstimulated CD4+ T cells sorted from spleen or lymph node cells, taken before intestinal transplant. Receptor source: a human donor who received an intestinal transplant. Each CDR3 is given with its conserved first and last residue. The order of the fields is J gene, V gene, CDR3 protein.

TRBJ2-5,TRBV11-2,CASSILADPQETQYF
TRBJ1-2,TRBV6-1,CASSVRDRSSLNYGYTF
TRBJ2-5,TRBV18,CASSPYRQETQYF
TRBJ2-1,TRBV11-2,CASSLGLKQFF
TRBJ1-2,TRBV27,CASSPLPRLGSGYTF
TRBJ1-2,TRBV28,CASRATGRIFGYTF
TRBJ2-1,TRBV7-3,CASSLTPRGGEQFF
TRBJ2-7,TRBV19,CASRGLGQGREQYF
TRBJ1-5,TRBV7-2,CASSYTGAGNQPQHF
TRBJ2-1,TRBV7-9,CASGNSPSRSHNEQFF
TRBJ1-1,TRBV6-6,CASSYEGPRVEAFF
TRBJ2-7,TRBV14,CASSLIGTRSYEQYF
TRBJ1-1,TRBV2,CASRDRGDTEAFF
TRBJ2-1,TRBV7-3,CASSLRAGGALGHEQFF
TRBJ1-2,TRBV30,CAWSPQGGTFYGYTF
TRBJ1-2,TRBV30,CAWSVGRGYGYTF
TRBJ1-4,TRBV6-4,CASSLPNRDGNEKLFF
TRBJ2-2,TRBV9,CASSASGTQRGGELFF
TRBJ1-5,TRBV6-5,CASSWDRTFWPQHF
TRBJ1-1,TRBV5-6,CASSFGSGGGYTEAFF
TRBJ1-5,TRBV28,CASSSQHYQPQHF
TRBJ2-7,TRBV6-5,CASSLAGGPYEQYF
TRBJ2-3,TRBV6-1,CASSGRYGDTQYF
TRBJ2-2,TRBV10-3,CAISATGQGTGELFF
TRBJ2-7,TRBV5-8,CASSLGSLAGRNEQYF
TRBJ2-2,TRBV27,CASHQANTGELFF
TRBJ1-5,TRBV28,CASNPYRGPGNQPQHF
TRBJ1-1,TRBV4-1,CASSPMDRGDTEAFF
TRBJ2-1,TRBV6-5,CASSYEGGRNEQFF
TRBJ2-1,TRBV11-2,CASSLVGGLASYNEQFF
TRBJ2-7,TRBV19,CASSIVAGSSYEQYF
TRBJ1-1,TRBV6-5,CASRDRGRNTEAFF
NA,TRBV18,CASSRETGGSYEQYF
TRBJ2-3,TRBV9,CASSAITSGRASTDTQYF
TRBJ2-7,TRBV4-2,CASSRTGTSSDEQYF
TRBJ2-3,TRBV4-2,CASSHQTGTSSTDTQYF
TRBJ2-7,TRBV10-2,CASRTAGGPEQYF